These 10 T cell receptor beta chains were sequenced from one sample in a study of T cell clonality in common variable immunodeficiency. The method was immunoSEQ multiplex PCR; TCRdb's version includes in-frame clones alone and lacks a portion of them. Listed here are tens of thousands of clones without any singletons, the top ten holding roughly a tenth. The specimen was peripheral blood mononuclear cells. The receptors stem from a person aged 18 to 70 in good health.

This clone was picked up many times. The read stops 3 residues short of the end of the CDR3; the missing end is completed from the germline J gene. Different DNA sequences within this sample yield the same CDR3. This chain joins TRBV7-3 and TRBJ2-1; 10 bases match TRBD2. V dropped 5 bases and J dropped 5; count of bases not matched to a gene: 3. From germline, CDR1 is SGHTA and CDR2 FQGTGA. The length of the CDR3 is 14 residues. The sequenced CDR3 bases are TGTGCCAGCAGCCGACTAGCGGGTAACAATGAG. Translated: CASSRLAGNNE. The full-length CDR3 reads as CASSRLAGNNEQFF.

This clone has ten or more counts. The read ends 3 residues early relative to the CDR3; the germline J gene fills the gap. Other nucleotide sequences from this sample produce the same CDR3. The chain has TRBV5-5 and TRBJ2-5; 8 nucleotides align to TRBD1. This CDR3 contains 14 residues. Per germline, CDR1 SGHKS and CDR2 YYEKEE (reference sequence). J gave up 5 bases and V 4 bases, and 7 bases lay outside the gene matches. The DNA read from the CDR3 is TGTGCCAGCAGCGGGACAGGTGGAGGGGAGACC. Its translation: CASSGTGGGET. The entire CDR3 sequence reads CASSGTGGGETQYF.

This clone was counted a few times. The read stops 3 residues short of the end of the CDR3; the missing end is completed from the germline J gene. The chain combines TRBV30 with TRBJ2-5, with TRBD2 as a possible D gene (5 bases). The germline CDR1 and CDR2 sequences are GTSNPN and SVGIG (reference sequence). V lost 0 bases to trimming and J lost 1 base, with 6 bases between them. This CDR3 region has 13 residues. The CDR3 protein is CAWSVSGQETQYF. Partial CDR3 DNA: TGTGCCTGGAGTGTGAGCGGCCAAGAGACC.

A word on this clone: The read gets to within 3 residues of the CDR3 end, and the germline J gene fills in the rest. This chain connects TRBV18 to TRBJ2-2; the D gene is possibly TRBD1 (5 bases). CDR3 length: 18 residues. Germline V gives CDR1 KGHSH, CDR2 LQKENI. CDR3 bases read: TGTGCCAGCTCATCTCCAAACTCAAGGACATCTGGGGCCAACGTG. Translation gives CASSSPNSRTSGANV. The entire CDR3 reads CASSSPNSRTSGANVLFF.

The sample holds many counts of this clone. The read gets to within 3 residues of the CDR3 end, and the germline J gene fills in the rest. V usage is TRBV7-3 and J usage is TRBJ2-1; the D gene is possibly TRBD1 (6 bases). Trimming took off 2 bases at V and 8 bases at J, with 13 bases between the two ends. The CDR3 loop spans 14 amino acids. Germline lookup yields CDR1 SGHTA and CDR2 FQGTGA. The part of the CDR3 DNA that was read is TGTGCCAGCAGCTTACAAGGGGGTGTGGATGAG. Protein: CASSLQGGVDE. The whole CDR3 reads CASSLQGGVDEQFF. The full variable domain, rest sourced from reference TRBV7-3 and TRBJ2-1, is GAGVSQTPSNKVTEKGKYVELRCDPISGHTALYWYRQSLGQGPEFLIYFQGTGAADDSGLPNDRFFAVRPEGSVSTLKIQRTERGDSAVYLCASSLQGGVDEQFFGPGTRLTVL.

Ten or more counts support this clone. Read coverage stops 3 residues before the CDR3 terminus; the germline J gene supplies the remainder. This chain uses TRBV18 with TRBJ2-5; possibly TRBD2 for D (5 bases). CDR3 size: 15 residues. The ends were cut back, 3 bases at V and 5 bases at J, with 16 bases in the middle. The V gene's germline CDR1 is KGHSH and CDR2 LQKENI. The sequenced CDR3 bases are TGTGCCAGCTCACCTTTGGGGAATGTAGCGGAGACC. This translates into CASSPLGNVAET. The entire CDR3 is CASSPLGNVAETQYF.

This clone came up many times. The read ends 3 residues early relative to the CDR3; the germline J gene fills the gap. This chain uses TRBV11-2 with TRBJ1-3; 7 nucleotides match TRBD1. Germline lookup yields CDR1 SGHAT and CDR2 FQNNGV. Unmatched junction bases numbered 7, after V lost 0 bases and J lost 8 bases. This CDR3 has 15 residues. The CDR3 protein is CASSLERGRRDTIYF. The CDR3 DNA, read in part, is TGTGCCAGCAGCTTAGAAAGGGGGCGTCGGGACACC.

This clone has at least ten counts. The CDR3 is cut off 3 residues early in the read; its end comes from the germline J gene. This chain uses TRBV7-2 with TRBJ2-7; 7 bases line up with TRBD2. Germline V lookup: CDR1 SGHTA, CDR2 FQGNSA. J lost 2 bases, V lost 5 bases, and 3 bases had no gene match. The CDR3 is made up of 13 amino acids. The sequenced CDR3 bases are TGTGCCAGCAGCCTACTAGCGACCTACGAG. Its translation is CASSLLATYE. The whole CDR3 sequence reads CASSLLATYEQYF.

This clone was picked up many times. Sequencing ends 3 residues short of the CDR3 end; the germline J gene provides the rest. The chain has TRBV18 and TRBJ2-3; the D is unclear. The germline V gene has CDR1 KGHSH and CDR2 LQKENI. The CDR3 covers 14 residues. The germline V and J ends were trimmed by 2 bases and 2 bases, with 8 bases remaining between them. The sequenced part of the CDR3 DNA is TGTGCCAGCTCACCAAGCCCTCCCACAGATACG. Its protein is CASSPSPPTDT. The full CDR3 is CASSPSPPTDTQYF.

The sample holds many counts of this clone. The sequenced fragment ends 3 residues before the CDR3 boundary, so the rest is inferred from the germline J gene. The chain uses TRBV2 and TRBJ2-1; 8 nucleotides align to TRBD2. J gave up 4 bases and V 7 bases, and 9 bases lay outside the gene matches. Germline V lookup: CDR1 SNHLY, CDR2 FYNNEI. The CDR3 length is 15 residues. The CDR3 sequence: CASNGAGVWYNEQFF. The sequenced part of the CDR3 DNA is TGTGCCAGCAACGGAGCGGGAGTATGGTACAATGAG.